These 4 T cell receptor beta chains share one sample of origin, sequenced in a study of blood T cell repertoires in COVID-19. The assay was immunoSEQ multiplex PCR, and TCRdb's table has in-frame clones only and misses some. There are fewer than 250,000 clones in the sample; 80% to 90% occur only once, and 0.95% to 1.3% lies in the top ten. The sequenced sample was peripheral blood. These receptors came from a young man with acute or convalescent COVID-19.

This clone turned up a few times. CDR3 sequence (DNA): TGTGCCAGCAGCTTTAGCGGGGCCTACGAGCAGTACTTC. Translation gives CASSFSGAYEQYF. This chain links TRBV11-2 with TRBJ2-7; TRBD2 aligns across 8 bases. V was pared by 3 bases and J by 2 bases, with 0 bases of the junction left unmatched. The CDR3 sequence is 13 residues long. Germline assignment: CDR1 SGHAT and CDR2 FQNNGV.

This chain links TRBV18 with TRBJ2-3; TRBD2 is a possible D gene (5 bases). The CDR3 extends over 15 amino acids. The germline V and J ends were trimmed by 4 bases and 3 bases, with 14 bases remaining between them. Germline V gives CDR1 KGHSH, CDR2 LQKENI. CDR3 in DNA: TGTGCCAGCTCACTTTCGACCCGGGGTACAGATACGCAGTATTTT. Amino acid sequence: CASSLSTRGTDTQYF.

Worth noting for this clone: Other DNA sequences in the same sample also yield this CDR3. The chain combines TRBV19 with TRBJ1-1, with D uncertain. The CDR3 has 13 residues. V gave up 3 bases and J gave up 3 bases, with 8 bases separating them. CDR1 is LNHDA and CDR2 is SQIVND in the germline V gene (reference sequence). This CDR3 reads CASSISRDTEAFF. The CDR3 DNA reads as TGTGCCAGTAGTATTTCGAGAGACACTGAAGCTTTCTTT.

The chain is built from TRBV2 and TRBJ1-1; D is unclear. This CDR3 comprises 15 residues. The germline CDR1 and CDR2 sequences are SNHLY and FYNNEI. V was shortened by 3 bases and J by 0 bases, with 11 bases between the two germline ends. CDR3 nucleotides: TGTGCCAGCAGTGATTTCCCGGAGATGAACACTGAAGCTTTCTTT. Its protein is CASSDFPEMNTEAFF.